This passage covers 26 T cell receptor beta chains from one sample sequenced in a study of shared clonotypes between healthy human individuals. Sequencing used immunoSEQ multiplex PCR; TCRdb keeps in-frame clones, though not all of them. Altogether about 960,000 clones are present, 70% to 85% being singletons, with the ten largest covering over 1.3%. Sequencing used memory CD4+ T cells sorted from blood. Noted subset: CD45RA-negative fraction. These receptors originate from a man aged 18 to 30 in good health.

In this sample, this clone turned up once. The chain joins TRBV7-2 to TRBJ1-1, with a possible D match to TRBD1 (5 bases). The CDR3 consists of 14 residues. Looked up from germline, CDR1 is SGHTA and CDR2 is FQGNSA. Trimming left V 0 bases short and J 6 bases short, with 11 bases between. The CDR3 DNA reads TGTGCCAGCAGCTTAGCGCCAGGGACGGCTGAAGCTTTCTTT. It yields the protein CASSLAPGTAEAFF.

The chain is built from TRBV29-1 and TRBJ1-1; no definite D call. The CDR3 is 11 residues long. CDR1 SQVTM and CDR2 ANQGSEA come from the germline V gene. The V end lost 4 bases, the J end lost 5 bases, and 8 bases lay between the germline ends. Here the CDR3 DNA reads TGCAGCGTTGGGACCTTAACTGAAGCTTTCTTT. This translates into CSVGTLTEAFF.

This chain links TRBV4-1 with TRBJ1-5; D is unresolved. CDR1 is MGHRA, CDR2 YSYEKL, per germline. This CDR3 is 16 amino acids long. V was pared by 0 bases and J by 4 bases, with 13 bases between. As DNA, the CDR3 is TGCGCCAGCAGCCAAGACCCTGGGCGATTTAATCAGCCCCAGCATTTT. Protein sequence: CASSQDPGRFNQPQHF.

Points on this clone: The sample carries other DNA sequences with the same CDR3. This chain links TRBV28 with TRBJ1-5, with D perhaps matching TRBD1 (5 bases). The CDR3 is 12 residues long. With 6 bases removed from V and 3 bases from J, the gap between germline ends came to 6 bases. Germline CDR1 reads MDHEN; CDR2 reads SYDVKM. The CDR3 region has the DNA TGTGCCAGCAGGGGGCCCAATCAGCCCCAGCATTTT. Protein: CASRGPNQPQHF.

The rearrangement uses TRBV11-3 and TRBJ2-1; no reliable D call. Per germline, CDR1 SGHNT and CDR2 YENEEA. This CDR3 comprises 13 residues. The V end lost 0 bases, the J end lost 3 bases, and 3 bases lay between the germline ends. The CDR3 reads CASSLDSYNEQFF. CDR3 DNA: TGTGCCAGCAGCTTAGACAGCTACAATGAGCAGTTCTTC.

The chain links TRBV5-4 to TRBJ2-2, with 11 bases lining up with TRBD2. From germline, CDR1 is SGHNT and CDR2 YYREEE (reference sequence). The CDR3 sequence is 16 residues long. The trim removed 1 base at V and 8 bases at J, leaving 7 bases unmatched. This chain's CDR3 is CASSLRTSGSLGELFF. CDR3 in DNA: TGTGCCAGCAGCTTGCGGACTAGCGGGTCCTTGGGGGAGCTGTTTTTT.

This clone was picked up many times. The CDR3 reads CASSPPAASGRSNEQFF. DNA for the CDR3: TGTGCCAGCTCACCACCCGCGGCTAGCGGGAGGTCCAATGAGCAGTTCTTC. The chain joins TRBV18 to TRBJ2-1; TRBD2 aligns across 11 bases. Germline V gene lookup returns CDR1 KGHSH and CDR2 LQKENI. This CDR3 has 17 amino acids. V lost 0 bases, J lost 6 bases, and 7 bases stayed unmatched.

About this clone itself: A far larger clone is just one base off, so this is likely a read error. This chain uses TRBV5-6 with TRBJ2-5, with D possibly TRBD1 on 5 matching bases. V was clipped by 0 bases and J by 0 bases, with 6 bases between them. Looked up from germline, CDR1 is SGHDT and CDR2 is YYEEEE. The CDR3 sequence is 14 residues long. CDR3 residues: CASSLAGYQETQYF. The CDR3 region has the DNA TGTGCCAGCAGCTTGGCAGGGTACCAAGAGACCCAGTACTTC.

V usage is TRBV30 and J usage is TRBJ1-2, with D perhaps TRBD1 (5 bases). Germline CDR1 and CDR2: GTSNPN and SVGIG (reference sequence). Trimming stripped 8 bases from V and 5 bases from J, with 18 bases between. This CDR3 has 13 amino acids. The CDR3 protein is CALQRGNLYGYTF. In nucleotides, the CDR3 is TGTGCCCTCCAGAGGGGAAATCTTTATGGCTACACCTTC.

The rearrangement joins TRBV5-1 to TRBJ2-7; 7 bases map to TRBD2. Germline V gives CDR1 SGHRS, CDR2 YFSETQ. This CDR3 comprises 11 residues. V lost 6 bases, J lost 4 bases, and 1 base stayed unmatched. The CDR3 reads CASTGGYEQYF. For the CDR3, the DNA is TGCGCCAGCACCGGGGGGTACGAGCAGTACTTC.

Note on this clone: The same CDR3 can be traced to other DNA sequences in this sample. V and J are TRBV7-9 and TRBJ1-3, with no clear D. Germline values: CDR1 SEHNR, CDR2 FQNEAQ (reference sequence). The CDR3 consists of 12 residues. With 4 bases removed from V and 2 bases from J, the gap between germline ends came to 3 bases. CDR3 DNA: TGTGCCAGCAGCTCTACTGGAAACACCATATATTTT. Translating it yields CASSSTGNTIYF.

The CDR3, as DNA: TGTGCCAGCAGCAATACAGGGTCCGAGACCCAGTACTTC. Its protein is CASSNTGSETQYF. V and J are TRBV28 and TRBJ2-5, with D maybe TRBD1 (6 bases). CDR1 and CDR2 (germline): MDHEN, SYDVKM. This CDR3 is 13 amino acids long. Trimming removed 6 bases from V and 5 bases from J, with 13 bases in between.

A remark on this clone: This same CDR3 is encoded by further DNA sequences in the sample. The rearrangement uses TRBV5-1 and TRBJ2-1; D not resolved. V lost 0 bases and J lost 6, with 7 bases in between. CDR1 and CDR2 from the germline V gene are SGHRS and YFSETQ. CDR3 length equals 13 residues. The CDR3 sequence is CASSLGVGNEQFF. The CDR3, as DNA: TGCGCCAGCAGCTTGGGCGTTGGCAATGAGCAGTTCTTC.

V and J are TRBV7-2 and TRBJ2-1; the match to TRBD2 covers 9 bases. Per germline, CDR1 SGHTA and CDR2 FQGNSA. This CDR3 region has 15 residues. V shed 0 bases, J shed 7 bases, and the junction held 4 bases outside the gene matches. The CDR3 protein is CASSLASGRFNEQFF. The CDR3 coding sequence is TGTGCCAGCAGCTTAGCTAGCGGGAGATTTAATGAGCAGTTCTTC.

This clone was detected once. The rearrangement joins TRBV27 to TRBJ2-5; D unclear. Trimming cost V 3 bases and J 0 bases, with 5 bases left between them. The CDR3 contains 13 residues. CDR1 and CDR2 (germline): MNHEY, SMNVEV (reference sequence). CDR3 region: CASSFNYQETQYF. CDR3 in DNA: TGTGCCAGCAGTTTCAACTACCAAGAGACCCAGTACTTC.

The rearrangement uses TRBV7-9 and TRBJ1-1, with TRBD1 as a possible D gene (6 bases). This CDR3 is built from 15 residues. Trimming stripped 5 bases from V and 1 base from J, with 14 bases between. Germline loops: CDR1 SEHNR, CDR2 FQNEAQ (reference sequence). The CDR3 DNA sequence: TGTGCCAGCAGCCCCAATCAGGGGAGGAACACTGAAGCTTTCTTT. This sequence encodes CASSPNQGRNTEAFF.

The chain uses TRBV9 and TRBJ2-3; D gene ambiguous. V dropped 0 bases and J dropped 7 bases, with 12 bases sitting between them. Germline loops: CDR1 SGDLS, CDR2 YYNGEE. CDR3 length: 14 residues. The CDR3 DNA sequence: TGTGCCAGCAGCGTAGATCTAGTGCGAAATACGCAGTATTTT. Translated: CASSVDLVRNTQYF.

The V gene is TRBV5-6, the J gene TRBJ2-1, with TRBD1 identical over 7 bases. The J segment lost 3 bases and the V segment lost 2 bases, leaving 11 bases of the junction unmatched. The germline CDR1 and CDR2 sequences are SGHDT and YYEEEE. This CDR3 contains 17 residues. The CDR3 sequence is CASSFLAGQGVYNEQFF. The CDR3 DNA reads as TGTGCCAGCAGCTTCTTGGCTGGGCAGGGGGTCTACAATGAGCAGTTCTTC.

The rearrangement links TRBV19 to TRBJ1-1; D gene ambiguous. The germline V and J ends were trimmed by 3 bases and 1 base, with 18 bases remaining between them. Germline loops: CDR1 LNHDA, CDR2 SQIVND (reference sequence). CDR3 length: 17 residues. The CDR3 region is CASSIIRGPGENTEAFF. The CDR3 nucleotides are TGTGCCAGTAGTATTATCAGAGGGCCCGGGGAGAACACTGAAGCTTTCTTT.

The CDR3 here is CASSPLGPYEQYF. The CDR3, as DNA: TGTGCCAGCAGCCCCCTGGGTCCCTACGAGCAGTACTTC. This rearrangement joins TRBV5-4 to TRBJ2-7; D not certain. The germline gives CDR1 SGHNT, CDR2 YYREEE (reference sequence). Trimming took off 4 bases at V and 2 bases at J, with 10 bases between the two ends. This CDR3 contains 13 residues.

This chain joins TRBV11-2 and TRBJ1-1; the D is unclear. Germline loops: CDR1 SGHAT, CDR2 FQNNGV. The CDR3 extends over 13 amino acids. Trimming pared 5 bases from V and 0 bases from J, leaving 7 bases between. CDR3 in amino acids: CASSPTVNTEAFF. CDR3 nucleotides: TGTGCCAGCAGCCCCACTGTGAACACTGAAGCTTTCTTT.

With regard to this clone: At one boundary the junction diverges from the germline segment, which might be a read error. The chain links TRBV5-1 to TRBJ2-5; D is unresolved. This CDR3 contains 11 residues. Germline CDR1 and CDR2: SGHRS and YFSETQ. The CDR3: CASRLEETQYF. The DNA of the CDR3 is TGCGCCAGCAGGTTGGAGGAGACCCAGTACTTC.

This rearrangement joins TRBV5-4 to TRBJ2-1; 7 bases align to TRBD2. CDR1 and CDR2 (germline): SGHNT, YYREEE (reference sequence). After removal of 0 bases from V and 2 bases from J, the junction contained 2 bases not matched to a gene. The CDR3 covers 15 residues. CDR3 nucleotide sequence: TGTGCCAGCAGCTTGGACCGGGGGGCCTACAATGAGCAGTTCTTC. It encodes CASSLDRGAYNEQFF.

The chain uses TRBV2 and TRBJ1-2; 9 bases fit TRBD1. V trimming: 3 bases; J trimming: 5 bases; junction bases outside the gene matches: 4. The CDR3 totals 14 residues. Germline V gives CDR1 SNHLY, CDR2 FYNNEI. CDR3 bases: TGTGCCAGCAGTGAGACAGGGGGTCGATATGGCTACACCTTC. As protein: CASSETGGRYGYTF. Based on the CDR3 plus reference TRBV2 and TRBJ1-2, the full variable domain is EPEVTQTPSHQVTQMGQEVILRCVPISNHLYFYWYRQILGQKVEFLVSFYNNEISEKSEIFDDQFSVERPDGSNFTLKIRSTKLEDSAMYFCASSETGGRYGYTFGSGTRLTVV.

The rearrangement uses TRBV6-1 and TRBJ2-7; D remains ambiguous. Per the germline V gene, CDR1 is MNHNS and CDR2 is SASEGT. This CDR3 is 11 amino acids long. V was shortened by 4 bases and J by 6 bases, with 7 bases between the two germline ends. The DNA of the CDR3 is TGTGCCAGCAGTGCAAGCTCCGAGCAGTACTTC. Encoded protein: CASSASSEQYF.

This clone was picked up one time. The rearrangement joins TRBV4-1 to TRBJ1-6; TRBD1 might be the D (6 bases). In germline, CDR1 is MGHRA, CDR2 YSYEKL. Deletions cut 0 bases from V and 4 bases from J, with 13 bases between. This CDR3 is built from 17 residues. The CDR3 loop is CASSQDPQGAYNSPLHF. The CDR3 nucleotides read TGCGCCAGCAGCCAAGATCCACAGGGAGCGTATAATTCACCCCTCCACTTT.